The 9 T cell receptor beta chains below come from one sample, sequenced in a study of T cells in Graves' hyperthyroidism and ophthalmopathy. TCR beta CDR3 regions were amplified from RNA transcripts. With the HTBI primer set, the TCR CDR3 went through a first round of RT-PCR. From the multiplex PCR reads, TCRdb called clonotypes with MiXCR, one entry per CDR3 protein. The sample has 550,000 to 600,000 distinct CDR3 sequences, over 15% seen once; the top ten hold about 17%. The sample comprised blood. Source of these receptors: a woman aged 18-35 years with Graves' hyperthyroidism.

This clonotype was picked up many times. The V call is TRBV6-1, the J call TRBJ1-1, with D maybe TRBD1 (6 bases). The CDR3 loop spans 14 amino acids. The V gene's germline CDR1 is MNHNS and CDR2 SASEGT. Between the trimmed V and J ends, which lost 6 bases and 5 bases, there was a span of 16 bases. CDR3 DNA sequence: TGTGCCAGCAGATTTGGACAGCCATGGACTGAAGCTTTCTTT. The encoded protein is CASRFGQPWTEAFF.

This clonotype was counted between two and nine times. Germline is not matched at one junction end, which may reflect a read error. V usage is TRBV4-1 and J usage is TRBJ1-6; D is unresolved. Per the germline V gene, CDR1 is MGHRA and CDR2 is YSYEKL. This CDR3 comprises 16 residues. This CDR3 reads CANSQESTWGNSPLHF. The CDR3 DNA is TGCGCCAACAGCCAAGAGAGCACCTGGGGTAATTCACCCCTCCACTTT.

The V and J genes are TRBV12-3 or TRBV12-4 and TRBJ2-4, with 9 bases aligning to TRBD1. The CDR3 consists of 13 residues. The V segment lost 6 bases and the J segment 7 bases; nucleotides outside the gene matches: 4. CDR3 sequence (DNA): TGTGCCAGCAGGGGGACAGGGACGAACATTCAGTACTTC. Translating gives CASRGTGTNIQYF.

The CDR3 is CASSRTGTGKGYTF. The CDR3 nucleotides are TGTGCCAGCAGCCGAACCGGGACAGGGAAGGGCTACACCTTC. V is TRBV7-3 and J is TRBJ1-2; 9 bases line up with TRBD1. CDR1 is SGHTA and CDR2 is FQGTGA in the germline V gene. The CDR3 is 14 amino acids. With 5 bases clipped from V and 8 bases from J, the junction kept 9 bases outside the gene matches.

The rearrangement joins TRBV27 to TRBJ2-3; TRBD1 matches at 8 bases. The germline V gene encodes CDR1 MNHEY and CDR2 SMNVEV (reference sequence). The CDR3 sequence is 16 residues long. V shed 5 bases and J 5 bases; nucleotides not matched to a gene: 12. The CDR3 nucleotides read TGTGCCAGCAGTGAAATCCCGGGACAGGTCGGAGATACGCAGTATTTT. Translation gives CASSEIPGQVGDTQYF.

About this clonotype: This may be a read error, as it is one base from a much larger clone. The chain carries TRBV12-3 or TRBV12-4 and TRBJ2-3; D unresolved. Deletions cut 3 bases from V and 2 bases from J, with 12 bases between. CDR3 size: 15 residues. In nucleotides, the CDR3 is TGTGCCAGCAGTTTTGTGGGGTCCATCACAGATACGCAGTATTTT. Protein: CASSFVGSITDTQYF.

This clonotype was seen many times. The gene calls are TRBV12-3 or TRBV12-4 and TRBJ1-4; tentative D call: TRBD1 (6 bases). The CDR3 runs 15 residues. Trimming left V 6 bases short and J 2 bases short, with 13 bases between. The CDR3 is CASREDRNTNEKLFF. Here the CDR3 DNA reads TGTGCCAGCAGAGAAGACAGGAACACTAATGAAAAACTGTTTTTT.

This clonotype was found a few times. The CDR3 DNA sequence: TGTGCCAGTCGACCCTCAAAGGGACAGCCGCGAGAGACCCAGTACTTC. It specifies CASRPSKGQPRETQYF. The chain has TRBV19 and TRBJ2-5, with 7 bases lining up with TRBD1. The CDR3 has 16 amino acids. V shed 8 bases and J 4 bases; nucleotides not matched to a gene: 16. CDR1 LNHDA and CDR2 SQIVND come from the germline V gene (reference sequence).

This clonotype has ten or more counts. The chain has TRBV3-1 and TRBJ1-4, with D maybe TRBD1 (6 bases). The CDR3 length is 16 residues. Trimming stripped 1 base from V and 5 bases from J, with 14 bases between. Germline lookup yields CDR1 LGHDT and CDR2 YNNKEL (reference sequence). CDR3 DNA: TGTGCCAGCAGCCAAGTGGCAGGGGCGAAGAATGAAAAACTGTTTTTT. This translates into CASSQVAGAKNEKLFF.